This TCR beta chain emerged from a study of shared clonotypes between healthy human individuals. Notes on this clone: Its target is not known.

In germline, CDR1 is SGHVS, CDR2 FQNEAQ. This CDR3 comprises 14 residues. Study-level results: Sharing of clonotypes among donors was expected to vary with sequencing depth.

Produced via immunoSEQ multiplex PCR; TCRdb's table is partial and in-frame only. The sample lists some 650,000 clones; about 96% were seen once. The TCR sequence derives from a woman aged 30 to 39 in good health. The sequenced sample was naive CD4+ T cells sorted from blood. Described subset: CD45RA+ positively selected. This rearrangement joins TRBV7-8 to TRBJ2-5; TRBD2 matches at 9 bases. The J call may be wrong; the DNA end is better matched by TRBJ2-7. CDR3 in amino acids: CASSSIAGDYEQYF. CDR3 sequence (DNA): TGTGCCAGCAGCTCAATAGCGGGAGACTACGAGCAGTACTTC.